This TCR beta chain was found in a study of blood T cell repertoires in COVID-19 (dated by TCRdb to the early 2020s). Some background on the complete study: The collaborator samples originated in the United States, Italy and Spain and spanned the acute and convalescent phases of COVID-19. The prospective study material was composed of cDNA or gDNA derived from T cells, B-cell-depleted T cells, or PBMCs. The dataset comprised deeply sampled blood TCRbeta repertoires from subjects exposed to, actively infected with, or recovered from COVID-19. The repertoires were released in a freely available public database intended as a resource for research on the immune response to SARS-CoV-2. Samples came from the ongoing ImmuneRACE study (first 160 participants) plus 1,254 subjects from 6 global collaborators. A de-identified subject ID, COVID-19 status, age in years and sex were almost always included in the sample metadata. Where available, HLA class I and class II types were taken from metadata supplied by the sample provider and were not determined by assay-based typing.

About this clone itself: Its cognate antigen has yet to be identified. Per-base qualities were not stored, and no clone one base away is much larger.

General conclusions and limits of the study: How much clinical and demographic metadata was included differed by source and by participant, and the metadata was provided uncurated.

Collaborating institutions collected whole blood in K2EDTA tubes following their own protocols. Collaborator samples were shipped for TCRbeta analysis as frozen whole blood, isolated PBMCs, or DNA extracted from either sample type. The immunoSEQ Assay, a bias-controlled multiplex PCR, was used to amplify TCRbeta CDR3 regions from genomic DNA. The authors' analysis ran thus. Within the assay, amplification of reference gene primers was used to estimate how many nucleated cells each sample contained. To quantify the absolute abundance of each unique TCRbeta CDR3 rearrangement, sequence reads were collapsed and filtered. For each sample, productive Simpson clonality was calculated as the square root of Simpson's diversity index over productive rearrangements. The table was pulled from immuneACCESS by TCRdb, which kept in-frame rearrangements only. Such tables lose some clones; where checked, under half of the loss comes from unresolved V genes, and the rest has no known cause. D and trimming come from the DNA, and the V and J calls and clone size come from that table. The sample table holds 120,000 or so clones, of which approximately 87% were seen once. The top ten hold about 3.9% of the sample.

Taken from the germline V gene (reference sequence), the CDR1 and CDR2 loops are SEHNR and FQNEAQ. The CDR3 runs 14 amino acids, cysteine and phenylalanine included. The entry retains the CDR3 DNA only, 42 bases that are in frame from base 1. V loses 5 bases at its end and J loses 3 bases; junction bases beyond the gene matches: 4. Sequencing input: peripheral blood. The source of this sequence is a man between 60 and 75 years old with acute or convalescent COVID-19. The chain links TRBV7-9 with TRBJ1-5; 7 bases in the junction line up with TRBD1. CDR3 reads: CASSRTGNNQPQHF. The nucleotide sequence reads TGTGCCAGCAGCCGGACAGGCAACAATCAGCCCCAGCATTTT. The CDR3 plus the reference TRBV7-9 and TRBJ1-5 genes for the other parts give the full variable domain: DTGVSQNPRHKITKRGQNVTFRCDPISEHNRLYWYRQTLGQGPEFLTYFQNEAQLEKSRLLSDRFSAERPKGSFSTLEIQRTEQGDSAMYLCASSRTGNNQPQHFGDGTRLSIL.